This T cell receptor (beta chain) is from a study of blood T cell repertoires in COVID-19 (TCRdb year 2020). Concerning the study at large: The collaborator samples originated in the United States, Italy and Spain and spanned the acute and convalescent phases of COVID-19. The material from the prospective study consisted of cDNA or gDNA derived from T cells, B-cell-depleted T cells, or PBMCs. Deeply sampled blood TCRbeta repertoires from subjects exposed to, actively infected with, or recovered from COVID-19 were included in the dataset. The repertoires were made available in a free public database intended to serve as a resource for research on the immune response to SARS-CoV-2. Samples came from the ongoing ImmuneRACE study (first 160 participants) plus 1,254 subjects from 6 global collaborators. The sample metadata nearly always contained a de-identified subject ID, COVID-19 status, age in years and sex. Where available, HLA class I and class II types were taken from metadata supplied by the sample provider and were not determined by assay-based typing.

With respect to this clone: This receptor's antigen is unknown. It has no much larger one-base neighbor in the sample; base qualities were not kept.

On the study overall, not on this receptor specifically: Clinical and demographic metadata were provided uncurated, with the amount varying by source and participant.

Each collaborating institution followed its own protocols to collect whole blood in K2EDTA tubes. For TCRbeta analysis, collaborators shipped samples as frozen whole blood, isolated PBMCs, or DNA extracted from either of those sample types. TCRbeta CDR3 regions were amplified from genomic DNA using the immunoSEQ Assay, a bias-controlled multiplex PCR. The authors' analysis ran thus. The number of nucleated cells in each sample was estimated from the amplification of reference gene primers within the assay. To quantify the absolute abundance of each unique TCRbeta CDR3 rearrangement, sequence reads were collapsed and filtered. For each sample, productive Simpson clonality was calculated as the square root of Simpson's diversity index across productive rearrangements. Sourced from immuneACCESS, this table was stored by TCRdb with only in-frame sequences that have V and J called. A share of the clones is absent; for the studies checked, an unresolved V gene accounts for under half, and the remainder has no known explanation. The V and J calls and clone size come from that table; D and trimming were worked out from the DNA. The sample includes about 260,000 clones, with approximately 86% observed a single time. Around 3.6% of the sample is held by the ten biggest clonotypes.

In the germline V gene (reference sequence), CDR1 corresponds to SEHNR and CDR2 to FQNEAQ. The CDR3 spans 16 residues, from the cysteine through the phenylalanine. CDR3 DNA is the only sequence kept; it has 48 bases, read in frame from the first base. V was cut back by 6 bases and J by 0 bases, leaving a gap of 18 bases between them. The V and J segments used are TRBV7-9 and TRBJ2-7; the D gene is perhaps TRBD1, from 5 matching bases. The clonotype originates from a young man with active or convalescent COVID-19. Material for sequencing was peripheral blood. This receptor carries the CDR3 CASRPTGTSSSYEQYF. The DNA sequence follows: TGTGCCAGCAGACCTACAGGCACCTCTTCCTCCTACGAGCAGTACTTC.